These 28 T cell receptor beta chains originate from one sample sequenced in a study of Ad26.COV2.S vaccination and SARS-CoV-2 variants. Method: immunoSEQ multiplex PCR; TCRdb's copy keeps in-frame clones and lacks some. The profile shows around 450,000 clones, roughly nine tenths of them singletons. The treatment here: roughly 19 received Ad26.COV2.S at low or high dose, single or two shots; roughly five received placebo; per-sample allocation not given. Vaccine and placebo recipients were sampled on day 63 after the first injection. The source was peripheral blood, collected in a trial of Ad26.COV2.S vaccine versus placebo. All receptors come from a person between 18 and 65 years old who received the Ad26.COV2.S COVID-19 vaccine or a placebo.

The chain is built from TRBV15 and TRBJ2-7; no firm D call. CDR3 length equals 15 residues. Trimming stripped 5 bases from V and 0 bases from J, with 14 bases between. The germline gives CDR1 LNHNV, CDR2 YYDKDF (reference sequence). CDR3 sequence reads: CATSPRAVSSYEQYV. The CDR3 nucleotides read TGTGCCACCAGCCCACGAGCAGTCAGCTCCTACGAGCAGTACGTC.

This clone was seen a few times. The rearrangement joins TRBV12-3 or TRBV12-4 to TRBJ2-2, with D possibly matching TRBD1 (5 bases). CDR3 size: 12 residues. The V end lost 8 bases, the J end lost 4 bases, and 8 bases lay between the germline ends. The CDR3 DNA is TGTGCCAGCGGTAGGGGCACCGGGGAGCTGTTTTTT. It translates to CASGRGTGELFF.

Here the CDR3 reads CASSPAASGSEQFF. Written as DNA, the CDR3 is TGTGCCAGCTCACCAGCGGCTAGCGGGAGTGAGCAGTTCTTC. The V gene is TRBV18, the J gene TRBJ2-1; 10 bases match TRBD2. Germline assignment: CDR1 KGHSH and CDR2 LQKENI. The J segment lost 9 bases and the V segment lost 2 bases, leaving 4 bases of the junction unmatched. This CDR3 has 14 amino acids.

For the CDR3, the DNA is TGCGCCAGCAGCTTAGGACTAGCAGCAGATACGCAGTATTTT. Its protein is CASSLGLAADTQYF. This chain joins TRBV5-1 and TRBJ2-3; 8 positions agree with TRBD2. The junction had 3 bases not matched to a gene; V was cut back by 2 bases and J by 4 bases. The CDR3 is made up of 14 amino acids. CDR1 SGHRS and CDR2 YFSETQ come from the germline V gene.

The V and J genes are TRBV18 and TRBJ2-5, with 10 bases fitting TRBD2. The length of the CDR3 is 15 residues. Germline V gene sequence: CDR1 KGHSH, CDR2 LQKENI. V shed 3 bases, J shed 4 bases, and the junction held 5 bases outside the gene matches. CDR3 sequence (DNA): TGTGCCAGCTCACCGATAGCGGGAGGAGGAGAGACCCAGTACTTC. It translates to CASSPIAGGGETQYF.

The gene calls are TRBV18 and TRBJ1-4; D may be TRBD1 (6 bases). The CDR3 has 17 residues. From germline, CDR1 is KGHSH and CDR2 LQKENI. V lost 4 bases and J lost 6, with 21 bases in between. CDR3 in DNA: TGTGCCAGCTCACAACAGGGTGGCACAGCGGGGGATGAAAAACTGTTTTTT. Translation gives CASSQQGGTAGDEKLFF.

This clone has a single count. The chain couples TRBV5-8 to TRBJ2-7; D is possibly TRBD2 (7 bases). Trimming stripped 8 bases from V and 5 bases from J, with 17 bases between. Germline V lookup: CDR1 SGHTS, CDR2 YDEGEE. The CDR3 runs to 13 residues. The CDR3 DNA reads TGTGCCAGTACGAGGGGGGGCAGCGACGAGCAGTACTTC. Its translation is CASTRGGSDEQYF.

J is TRBJ2-7 and V is TRBV16; D is unclear. This CDR3 spans 13 amino acids. Between the trimmed V and J ends, which lost 0 bases and 6 bases, there was a span of 9 bases. Germline CDR1 reads KGHSY; CDR2 reads FQNENV. In DNA form, the CDR3 reads TGTGCCAGCAGCCAATCAAACGCCGGCGAGCAGTACGTC. Its protein product is CASSQSNAGEQYV.

The chain recombines TRBV19 with TRBJ1-2; tentative D call: TRBD1 (5 bases). Looked up from germline, CDR1 is LNHDA and CDR2 is SQIVND (reference sequence). CDR3 length equals 14 residues. The V gene lost 6 bases and the J gene lost 2 bases, with 13 bases spanning the gap. The CDR3 nucleotides are TGTGCCAGTAGAAGTCGACAGTTCAACTATGGCTACACCTTC. It translates to CASRSRQFNYGYTF.

This chain links TRBV19 with TRBJ1-1; the D is unclear. Germline assignment: CDR1 LNHDA and CDR2 SQIVND (reference sequence). V lost 2 bases and J 8 bases, leaving 12 bases between the germline ends. This CDR3 comprises 13 residues. The CDR3 coding sequence is TGTGCCAGTAGTATATCAGGACGCACGGAAGCTTTCTTT. Protein product: CASSISGRTEAFF. Together with reference TRBV19 and TRBJ1-1, the CDR3 gives the full variable domain: DGGITQSPKYLFRKEGQNVTLSCEQNLNHDAMYWYRQDPGQGLRLIYYSQIVNDFQKGDIAEGYSVSREKKESFPLTVTSAQKNPTAFYLCASSISGRTEAFFGQGTRLTVV.

The chain combines TRBV18 with TRBJ2-5; weak D call: TRBD1 (6 bases). Trimming shortened V by 8 bases and J by 3 bases, and 22 bases separated the two germline ends. The length of the CDR3 is 16 residues. CDR1 is KGHSH and CDR2 is LQKENI in the germline V gene. The CDR3 DNA follows: TGTGCCAGCCAATCCCCAGGGGCGTGGAAGGAAGAGACCCAGTACTTC. It codes for CASQSPGAWKEETQYF.

The J gene is TRBJ2-7, the V gene TRBV11-2; D remains ambiguous. From germline, CDR1 is SGHAT and CDR2 FQNNGV. The CDR3 runs to 13 residues. The V gene lost 3 bases and the J gene lost 2 bases, with 8 bases spanning the gap. The CDR3 spells CASSFSTAYEQYV. Here the CDR3 DNA reads TGTGCCAGCAGCTTCAGTACAGCCTACGAGCAGTACGTC.

The gene calls are TRBV4-2 and TRBJ2-7; 11 bases are a match to TRBD2. Germline V gene data show CDR1 as LGHNA and CDR2 as YNFKEQ. Trimming cost V 6 bases and J 1 base; bases outside gene matches: 5. The CDR3 totals 15 residues. For the CDR3, the DNA is TGTGCCAGCAGTTCTCTAGCGGGGGGATCCTACGAGCAGTACTTC. It yields the protein CASSSLAGGSYEQYF.

Only one count was recorded for this clone. The chain carries TRBV30 and TRBJ1-4, with a weak D call TRBD1 (6 bases). The CDR3 consists of 15 residues. Germline V lookup: CDR1 GTSNPN, CDR2 SVGIG (reference sequence). Trimming took 2 bases from V and 3 from J, leaving 13 bases between them. The CDR3 DNA sequence: TGTGCCTGGAGTCGGCAGGGGTCATCTAATGAAAAACTGTTTTTT. This gives the protein CAWSRQGSSNEKLFF.

The gene calls are TRBV3-1 (or the pseudogene TRBV3-2) and TRBJ2-5; D perhaps matches TRBD2 (5 bases). Trimming removed 4 bases from V and 4 bases from J, with 13 bases in between. Germline loops: CDR1 LGHDT, CDR2 YNNKEL (reference sequence). This CDR3 is 14 amino acids long. The CDR3, as DNA: TGTGCCAGCAGCCCTGGACTGAACGGAGAGACCCAGTACTTC. Translation gives CASSPGLNGETQYF.

The chain joins TRBV7-2 to TRBJ1-1; 7 bases are a match to TRBD1. Trimming removed 5 bases from V and 0 bases from J; junction bases left unmatched: 6. Germline assignment: CDR1 SGHTA and CDR2 FQGNSA. CDR3 size: 15 residues. CDR3 sequence (DNA): TGTGCCAGCAGCCCGACAGGGTACGTGAACACTGAAGCTTTCTTT. It translates to CASSPTGYVNTEAFF.

The rearrangement joins TRBV2 to TRBJ1-2; no clear D gene. The CDR3 contains 12 residues. Trimming left V 8 bases short and J 3 bases short, with 10 bases between. Germline CDR1 reads SNHLY; CDR2 reads FYNNEI. For the CDR3, the DNA is TGTGCCAGCGAGTGGTCTGACTATGGCTACACCTTC. Its translation: CASEWSDYGYTF.

There are a few counts of this clone. The V gene is TRBV5-1, the J gene TRBJ1-3; D is uncertain. V lost 0 bases, J lost 0 bases, and 10 bases lay in between. Germline CDR1 and CDR2: SGHRS and YFSETQ. The CDR3 has 16 residues. The CDR3 sequence is CASSLASRPSGNTIYF. The DNA for the CDR3 is TGCGCCAGCAGCTTGGCCTCACGGCCCTCTGGAAACACCATATATTTT.

J is TRBJ1-3 and V is TRBV2; TRBD1 aligns across 7 bases. The junction had 7 bases not matched to a gene; V was cut back by 8 bases and J by 0 bases. Germline V CDR1 and CDR2: SNHLY, FYNNEI. The CDR3 contains 15 residues. CDR3 residues: CASARDSNSGNTIYF. CDR3 bases: TGTGCCAGCGCCCGGGACAGCAACTCTGGAAACACCATATATTTT.

The rearrangement links TRBV5-4 to TRBJ2-7; D call uncertain. V was trimmed by 4 bases and J by 0 bases, leaving 14 bases between them. CDR3 length: 15 residues. Germline V CDR1 and CDR2: SGHNT, YYREEE (reference sequence). Here the CDR3 reads CASSAGARGSYEQYV. The CDR3, as DNA: TGTGCCAGCAGCGCCGGAGCGCGTGGCTCCTACGAGCAGTACGTC.

The chain employs TRBV27 and TRBJ2-2, with a possible D match to TRBD1 (6 bases). The V end was cut by 0 bases, the J end by 7 bases, with 12 bases between. Germline V gene lookup returns CDR1 MNHEY and CDR2 SMNVEV (reference sequence). The CDR3 is made up of 15 amino acids. CDR3 residues: CASSLSYRGGGELFF. CDR3 DNA: TGTGCCAGCAGTTTATCTTATCGAGGGGGCGGGGAGCTGTTTTTT.

The chain couples TRBV18 to TRBJ2-4, with D uncertain. V was trimmed by 0 bases and J by 0 bases, leaving 9 bases between them. From germline, CDR1 is KGHSH and CDR2 LQKENI. This CDR3 is 16 amino acids long. The CDR3 DNA sequence: TGTGCCAGCTCACCACCAGGGCCGAGAGCCAAAAACATTCAGTACTTC. It is translated as CASSPPGPRAKNIQYF.

V and J are TRBV5-4 and TRBJ2-5; maybe TRBD2 (5 bases). V shed 3 bases and J shed 5 bases, with 11 bases lying between them. The CDR3 is 13 residues long. Germline assignment: CDR1 SGHNT and CDR2 YYREEE (reference sequence). CDR3 region: CASSSDPGETQYF. The CDR3 region has the DNA TGTGCCAGCAGCTCGGACCCGGGGGAGACCCAGTACTTC.

The CDR3 is CASSFPTGVETQYF. CDR3 DNA: TGTGCCAGCAGCTTTCCCACAGGGGTAGAGACCCAGTACTTC. This rearrangement joins TRBV5-6 to TRBJ2-5; 7 nucleotides line up with TRBD1. The CDR3 length is 14 residues. Per germline, CDR1 SGHDT and CDR2 YYEEEE. Trimming removed 2 bases from V and 4 bases from J; junction bases left unmatched: 5.

The V call is TRBV5-1, the J call TRBJ2-1; D is perhaps TRBD2 (5 bases). Trimming removed 4 bases at V and 2 bases at J, with 16 bases between. Germline CDR1 SGHRS, CDR2 YFSETQ. This CDR3 is 16 amino acids long. The CDR3 sequence: CASSPAGRLAYNEQFF. CDR3 DNA sequence: TGCGCCAGCAGCCCCGCGGGCAGGTTGGCCTACAATGAGCAGTTCTTC.

The chain links TRBV6-2 or TRBV6-3 to TRBJ1-5; D uncertain. The CDR3 spans 15 residues. Germline CDR1 is MNHEY and CDR2 is SVGEGT. V dropped 6 bases and J dropped 7 bases, with 19 bases sitting between them. The CDR3 here is CASSLLWGVEQPQHF. In nucleotides, the CDR3 is TGTGCCAGCAGCCTTTTGTGGGGTGTTGAGCAGCCCCAGCATTTT.

The chain couples TRBV7-3 to TRBJ2-3, with a possible D match to TRBD1 (5 bases). The CDR3 runs to 13 residues. The germline gives CDR1 SGHTA, CDR2 FQGTGA. Trimming removed 1 base from V and 4 bases from J, with 6 bases in between. CDR3 DNA sequence: TGTGCCAGCAGCTTAAAAGGGGCAGATACGCAGTATTTT. Translation: CASSLKGADTQYF.

The V gene is TRBV14, the J gene TRBJ2-3; 12 nucleotides match TRBD2. The CDR3 consists of 17 residues. The germline gives CDR1 SGHDN, CDR2 FVKESK. V gave up 1 base and J gave up 6 bases; unmatched junction bases: 8. Here the CDR3 DNA reads TGTGCCAGCAGCCAAGCCCGACTAGCGGGAGTTGTGGATACGCAGTATTTT. Its protein is CASSQARLAGVVDTQYF.